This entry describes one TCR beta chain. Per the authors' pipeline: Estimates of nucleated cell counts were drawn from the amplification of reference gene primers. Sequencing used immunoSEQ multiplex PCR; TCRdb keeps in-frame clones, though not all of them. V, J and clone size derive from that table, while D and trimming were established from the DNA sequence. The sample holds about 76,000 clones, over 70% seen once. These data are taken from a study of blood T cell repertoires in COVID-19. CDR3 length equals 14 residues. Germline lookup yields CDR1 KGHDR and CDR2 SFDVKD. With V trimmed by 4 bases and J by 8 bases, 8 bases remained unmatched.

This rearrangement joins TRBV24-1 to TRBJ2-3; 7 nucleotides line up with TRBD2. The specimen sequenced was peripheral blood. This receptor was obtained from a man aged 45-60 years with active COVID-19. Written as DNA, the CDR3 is TGTGCCACCAGTGAAGACGGGAGGATGAGTACGCAGTATTTT. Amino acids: CATSEDGRMSTQYF.